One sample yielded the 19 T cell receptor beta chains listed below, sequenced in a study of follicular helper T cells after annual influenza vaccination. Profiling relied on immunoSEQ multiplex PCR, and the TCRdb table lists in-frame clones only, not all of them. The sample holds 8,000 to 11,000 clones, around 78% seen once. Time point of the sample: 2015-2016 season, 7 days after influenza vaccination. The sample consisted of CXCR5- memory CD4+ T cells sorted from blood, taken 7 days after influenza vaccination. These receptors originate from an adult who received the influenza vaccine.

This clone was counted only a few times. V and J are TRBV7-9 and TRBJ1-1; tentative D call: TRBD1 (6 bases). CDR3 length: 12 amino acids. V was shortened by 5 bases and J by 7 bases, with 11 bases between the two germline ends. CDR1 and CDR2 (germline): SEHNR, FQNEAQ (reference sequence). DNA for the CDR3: TGTGCCAGCAGCCTCCGGGACAATGAAGCTTTCTTT. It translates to CASSLRDNEAFF.

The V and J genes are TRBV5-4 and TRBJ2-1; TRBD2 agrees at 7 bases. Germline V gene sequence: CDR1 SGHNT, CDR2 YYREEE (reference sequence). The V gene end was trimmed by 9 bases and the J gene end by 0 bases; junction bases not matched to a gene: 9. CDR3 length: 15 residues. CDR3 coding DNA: TGTGCCACGCATGTGGGAGGGAGCTCCTACAATGAGCAGTTCTTC. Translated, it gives CATHVGGSSYNEQFF.

CDR3 bases: TGCGCCAGCAGTCTACGGGACAGGGGGCGAACAGATACGCAGTATTTT. This codes for CASSLRDRGRTDTQYF. The rearrangement links TRBV4-1 to TRBJ2-3; 12 bases align to TRBD1. The CDR3 loop spans 16 amino acids. Per the germline V gene, CDR1 is MGHRA and CDR2 is YSYEKL. J gave up 3 bases and V 6 bases, and 7 bases lay outside the gene matches.

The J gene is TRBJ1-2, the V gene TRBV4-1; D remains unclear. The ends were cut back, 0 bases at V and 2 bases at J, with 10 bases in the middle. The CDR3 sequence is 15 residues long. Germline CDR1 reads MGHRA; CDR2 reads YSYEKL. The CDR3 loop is CASSQDLAGNYGYTF. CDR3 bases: TGCGCCAGCAGCCAAGATTTGGCAGGAAACTATGGCTACACCTTC.

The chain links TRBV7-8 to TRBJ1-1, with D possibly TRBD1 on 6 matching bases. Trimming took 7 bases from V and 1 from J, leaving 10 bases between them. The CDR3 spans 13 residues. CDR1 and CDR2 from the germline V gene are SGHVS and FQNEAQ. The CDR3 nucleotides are TGTGCCAGCACTTTACAGGGGAACACTGAAGCTTTCTTT. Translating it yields CASTLQGNTEAFF.

The CDR3 loop is CASRPGDGANTGELFF. The CDR3 nucleotides are TGTGCCTCACGCCCCGGGGACGGGGCGAACACCGGGGAGCTGTTTTTT. J is TRBJ2-2 and V is TRBV28, with D perhaps TRBD1 or TRBD2 (5 bases each). From germline, CDR1 is MDHEN and CDR2 SYDVKM. V was pared by 11 bases and J by 0 bases, with 19 bases between. The CDR3 sequence is 16 residues long.

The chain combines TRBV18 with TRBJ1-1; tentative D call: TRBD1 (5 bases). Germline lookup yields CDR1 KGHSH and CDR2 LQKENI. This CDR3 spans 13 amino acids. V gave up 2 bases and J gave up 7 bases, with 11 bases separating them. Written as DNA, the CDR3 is TGTGCCAGCTCACCAACGGGGGGTAGTGAAGCTTTCTTT. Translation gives CASSPTGGSEAFF.

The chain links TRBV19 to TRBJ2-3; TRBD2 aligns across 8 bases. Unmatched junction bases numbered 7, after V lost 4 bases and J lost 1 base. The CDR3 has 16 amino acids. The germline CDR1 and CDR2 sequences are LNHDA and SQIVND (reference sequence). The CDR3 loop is CASSTRGSGGTDTQYF. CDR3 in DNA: TGTGCCAGTAGTACCCGTGGTAGCGGGGGCACAGATACGCAGTATTTT.

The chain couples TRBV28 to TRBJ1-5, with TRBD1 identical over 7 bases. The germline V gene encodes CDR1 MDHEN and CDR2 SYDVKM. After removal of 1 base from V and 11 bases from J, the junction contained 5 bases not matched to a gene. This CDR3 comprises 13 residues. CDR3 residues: CASSLSGQQSQHF. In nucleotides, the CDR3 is TGTGCCAGCAGTTTATCGGGACAGCAGTCCCAGCATTTT.

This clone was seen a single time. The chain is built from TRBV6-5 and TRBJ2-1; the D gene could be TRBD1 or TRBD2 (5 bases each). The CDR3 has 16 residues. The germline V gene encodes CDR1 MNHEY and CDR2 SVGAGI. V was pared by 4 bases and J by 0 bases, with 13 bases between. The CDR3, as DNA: TGTGCCAGCAGTTCGGCCAAGGGGAGCTCCTACAATGAGCAGTTCTTC. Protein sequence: CASSSAKGSSYNEQFF.

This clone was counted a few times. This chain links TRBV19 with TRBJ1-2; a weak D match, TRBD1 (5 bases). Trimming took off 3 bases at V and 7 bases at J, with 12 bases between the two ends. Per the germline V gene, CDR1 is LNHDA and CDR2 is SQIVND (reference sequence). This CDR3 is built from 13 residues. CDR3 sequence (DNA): TGTGCCAGTAGTATTCCTGGGGGAGGTGGCTACACCTTC. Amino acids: CASSIPGGGGYTF.

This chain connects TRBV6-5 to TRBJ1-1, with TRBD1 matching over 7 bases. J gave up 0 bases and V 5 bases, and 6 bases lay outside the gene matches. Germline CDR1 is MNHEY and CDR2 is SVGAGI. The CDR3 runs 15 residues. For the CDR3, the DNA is TGTGCCAGCAGTCGGGACAGTCGGATGAACACTGAAGCTTTCTTT. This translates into CASSRDSRMNTEAFF.

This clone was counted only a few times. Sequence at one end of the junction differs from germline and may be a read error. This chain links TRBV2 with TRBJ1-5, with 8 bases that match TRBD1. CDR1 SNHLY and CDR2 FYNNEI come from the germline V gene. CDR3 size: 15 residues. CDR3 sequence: CASREETGAPQPQHF. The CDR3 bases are TGTGCCAGCAGGGAAGAGACAGGGGCTCCTCAGCCCCAGCATTTT.

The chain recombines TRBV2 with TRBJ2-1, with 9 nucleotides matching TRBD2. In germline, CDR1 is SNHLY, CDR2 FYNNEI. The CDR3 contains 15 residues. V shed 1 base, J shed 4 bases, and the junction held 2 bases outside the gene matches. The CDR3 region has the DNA TGTGCCAGCAGTGAAGGGCTAGCGGGGTACAATGAGCAGTTCTTC. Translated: CASSEGLAGYNEQFF.

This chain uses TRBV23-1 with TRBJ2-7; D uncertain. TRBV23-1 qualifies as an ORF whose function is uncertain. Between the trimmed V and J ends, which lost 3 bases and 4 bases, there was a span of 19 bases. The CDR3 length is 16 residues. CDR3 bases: TGCGCCAGCAGTCAGGAAACACCAGCCTTCTATTACGAGCAGTACTTC. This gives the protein CASSQETPAFYYEQYF.

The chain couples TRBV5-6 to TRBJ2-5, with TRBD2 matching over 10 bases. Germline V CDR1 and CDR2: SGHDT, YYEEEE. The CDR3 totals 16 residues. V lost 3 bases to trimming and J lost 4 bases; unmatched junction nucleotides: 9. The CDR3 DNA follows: TGTGCCAGCAGCTCCCTAGTGGCTAGCGGGGGAGAGACCCAGTACTTC. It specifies CASSSLVASGGETQYF.

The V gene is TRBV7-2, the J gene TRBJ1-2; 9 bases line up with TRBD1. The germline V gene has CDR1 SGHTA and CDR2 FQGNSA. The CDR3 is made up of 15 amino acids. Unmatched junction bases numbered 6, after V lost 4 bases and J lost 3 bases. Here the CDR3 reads CASSSGTGSDYGYTF. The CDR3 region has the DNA TGTGCCAGCAGCTCGGGGACAGGGTCGGACTATGGCTACACCTTC. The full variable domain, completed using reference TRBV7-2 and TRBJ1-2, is GAGVSQSPSNKVTEKGKDVELRCDPISGHTALYWYRQSLGQGLEFLIYFQGNSAPDKSGLPSDRFSAERTGGSVSTLTIQRTQQEDSAVYLCASSSGTGSDYGYTFGSGTRLTVV.

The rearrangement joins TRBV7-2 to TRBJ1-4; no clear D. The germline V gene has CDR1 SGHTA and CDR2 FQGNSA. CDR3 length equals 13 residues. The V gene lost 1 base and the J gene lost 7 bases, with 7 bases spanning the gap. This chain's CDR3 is CASSLGRGEKLFF. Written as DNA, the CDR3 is TGTGCCAGCAGCTTAGGACGGGGTGAAAAACTGTTTTTT.

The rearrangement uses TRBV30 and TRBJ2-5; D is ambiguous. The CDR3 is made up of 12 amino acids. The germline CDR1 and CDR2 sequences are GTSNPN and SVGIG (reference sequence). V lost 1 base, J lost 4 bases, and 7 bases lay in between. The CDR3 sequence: CAWSGGLETQYF. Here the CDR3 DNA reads TGTGCCTGGAGTGGAGGTCTAGAGACCCAGTACTTC.